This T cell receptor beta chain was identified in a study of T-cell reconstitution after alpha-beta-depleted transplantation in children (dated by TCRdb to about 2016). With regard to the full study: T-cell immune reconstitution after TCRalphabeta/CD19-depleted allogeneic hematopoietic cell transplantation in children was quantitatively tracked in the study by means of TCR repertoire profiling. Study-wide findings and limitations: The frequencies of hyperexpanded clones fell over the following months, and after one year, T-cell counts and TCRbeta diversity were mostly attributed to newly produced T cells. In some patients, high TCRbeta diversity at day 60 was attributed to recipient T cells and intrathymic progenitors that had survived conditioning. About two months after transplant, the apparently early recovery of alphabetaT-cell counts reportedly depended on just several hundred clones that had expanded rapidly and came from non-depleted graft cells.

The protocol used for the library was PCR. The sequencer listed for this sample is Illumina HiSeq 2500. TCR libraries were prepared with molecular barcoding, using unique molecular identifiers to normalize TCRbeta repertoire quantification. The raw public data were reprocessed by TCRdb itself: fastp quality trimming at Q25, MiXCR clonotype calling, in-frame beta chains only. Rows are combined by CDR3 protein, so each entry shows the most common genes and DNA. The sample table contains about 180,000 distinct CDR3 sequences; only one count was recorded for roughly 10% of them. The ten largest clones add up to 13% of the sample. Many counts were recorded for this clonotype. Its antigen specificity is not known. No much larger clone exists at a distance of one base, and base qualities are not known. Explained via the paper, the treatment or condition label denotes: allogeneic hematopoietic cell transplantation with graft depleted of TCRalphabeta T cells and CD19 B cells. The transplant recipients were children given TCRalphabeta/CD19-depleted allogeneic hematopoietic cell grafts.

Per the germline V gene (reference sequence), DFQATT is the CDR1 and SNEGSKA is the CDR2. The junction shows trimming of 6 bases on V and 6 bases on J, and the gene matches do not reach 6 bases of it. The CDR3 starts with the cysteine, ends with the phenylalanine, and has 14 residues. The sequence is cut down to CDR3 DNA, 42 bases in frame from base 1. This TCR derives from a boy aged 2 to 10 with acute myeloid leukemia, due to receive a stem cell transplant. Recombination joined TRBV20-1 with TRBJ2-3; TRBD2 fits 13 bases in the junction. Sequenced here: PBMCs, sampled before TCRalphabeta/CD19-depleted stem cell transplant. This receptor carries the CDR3 CSARTSGSSDTQYF. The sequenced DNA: TGCAGTGCCCGGACTAGCGGGAGTTCGGATACGCAGTATTTT.